This entry lists 20 T cell receptor beta chains sequenced from one sample in a study of T cells in localized non-small cell lung cancer. The repertoire was sequenced with immunoSEQ multiplex PCR; TCRdb's copy has only in-frame clones and lacks some. The table has 55,000 to 65,000 clones, about 90% seen once. The sequences come from peripheral blood, collected before any cancer treatment. The receptors come from a man aged 35-75 years with stage I squamous cell lung carcinoma.

The rearrangement joins TRBV30 to TRBJ1-3; D is ambiguous. With 5 bases removed from V and 5 bases from J, the gap between germline ends came to 7 bases. There are 11 residues in the CDR3. Germline V gene sequence: CDR1 GTSNPN, CDR2 SVGIG (reference sequence). The CDR3: CAWLLRNTIYF. The CDR3 nucleotides read TGTGCCTGGCTACTCAGAAACACCATATATTTT. The variable domain in full, completed from reference TRBV30 and TRBJ1-3, reads SQTIHQWPATLVQPVGSPLSLECTVEGTSNPNLYWYRQAAGRGLQLLFYSVGIGQISSEVPQNLSASRPQDRQFILSSKKLLLSDSGFYLCAWLLRNTIYFGEGSWLTVV.

The chain carries TRBV7-9 and TRBJ2-1, with TRBD2 identical over 13 bases. V lost 5 bases and J lost 15; bases outside the gene matches: 7. The CDR3 length is 13 residues. Germline loops: CDR1 SEHNR, CDR2 FQNEAQ (reference sequence). This CDR3 reads CASSPGTSGISFF. As DNA, the CDR3 is TGTGCCAGCAGCCCCGGGACTAGCGGGATCTCGTTCTTC.

The chain uses TRBV28 and TRBJ1-2, with D unresolved. Looked up from germline, CDR1 is MDHEN and CDR2 is SYDVKM. V was pared by 6 bases and J by 1 base, with 9 bases between. The CDR3 totals 13 residues. CDR3 sequence reads: CASRETFNYGYTF. CDR3 sequence (DNA): TGTGCCAGCAGGGAGACCTTTAACTATGGCTACACCTTC.

The chain uses TRBV30 and TRBJ2-5, with D unclear. V lost 2 bases and J lost 0, with 13 bases in between. The CDR3 has 15 residues. The germline CDR1 and CDR2 sequences are GTSNPN and SVGIG (reference sequence). The CDR3 DNA is TGTGCCTGGAGTACCGGGTCGTCGTACCAAGAGACCCAGTACTTC. It translates to CAWSTGSSYQETQYF.

The gene calls are TRBV11-2 and TRBJ1-1; no firm D call. Germline V gene data show CDR1 as SGHAT and CDR2 as FQNNGV. CDR3 length: 14 amino acids. V lost 2 bases, J lost 1 base, and 8 bases lay in between. CDR3 sequence (DNA): TGTGCCAGCAGCTTAATGGTAGGGAACACTGAAGCTTTCTTT. Its protein is CASSLMVGNTEAFF.

The chain carries TRBV27 and TRBJ2-7; D possibly corresponds to TRBD1 (6 bases). V gave up 2 bases and J gave up 5 bases, with 16 bases separating them. Germline V gives CDR1 MNHEY, CDR2 SMNVEV (reference sequence). This CDR3 is built from 15 residues. The CDR3 region has the DNA TGTGCCAGCAGTTTAGTGAAGGGGGTTTACAACGAGCAGTACTTC. Its translation: CASSLVKGVYNEQYF.

This CDR3 reads CASSLSTGANGYTF. For the CDR3, the DNA is TGTGCCAGCAGTCTCTCGACAGGGGCGAATGGCTACACCTTC. The chain is built from TRBV28 and TRBJ1-2; 8 bases agree with TRBD1. Germline assignment: CDR1 MDHEN and CDR2 SYDVKM. This CDR3 has 14 residues. J was trimmed by 6 bases and V by 5 bases; bases with no gene match: 8.

The V and J genes are TRBV28 and TRBJ2-7; 7 bases agree with TRBD2. V shed 2 bases and J 7 bases; nucleotides not matched to a gene: 8. The CDR3 is 14 residues long. Per the germline V gene, CDR1 is MDHEN and CDR2 is SYDVKM. The CDR3 protein is CASSLTSGIREQYF. The CDR3, as DNA: TGTGCCAGCAGTTTAACCAGCGGGATCCGGGAGCAGTACTTC.

The chain carries TRBV27 and TRBJ1-5; D is undetermined. The CDR3 spans 15 residues. The germline CDR1 and CDR2 sequences are MNHEY and SMNVEV (reference sequence). With 5 bases removed from V and 3 bases from J, the gap between germline ends came to 14 bases. The DNA for the CDR3 is TGTGCCAGCAGTCTGGCCGACGGGTTCAATCAGCCCCAGCATTTT. Its protein is CASSLADGFNQPQHF.

This clone was recorded once. This CDR3 reads CASSPGSGFLEQYF. The CDR3 DNA is TGTGCCAGCTCACCCGGCTCGGGCTTCCTCGAGCAGTACTTC. The rearrangement joins TRBV18 to TRBJ2-7, with D uncertain. The CDR3 spans 14 residues. Germline V gene lookup returns CDR1 KGHSH and CDR2 LQKENI. V dropped 3 bases and J dropped 6 bases, with 15 bases sitting between them.

This chain joins TRBV5-1 and TRBJ1-1, with no clear D. This CDR3 region has 13 residues. The V and J ends lost 0 bases and 2 bases respectively, with 5 bases between them. CDR1 is SGHRS, CDR2 YFSETQ, per germline. The CDR3 DNA follows: TGCGCCAGCAGCTTGGACGATAACACTGAAGCTTTCTTT. The encoded protein is CASSLDDNTEAFF.

The chain employs TRBV7-2 and TRBJ2-7, with TRBD2 identical over 11 bases. The CDR3 length is 14 residues. J was trimmed by 2 bases and V by 5 bases; bases with no gene match: 2. The V gene's germline CDR1 is SGHTA and CDR2 FQGNSA. CDR3 nucleotides: TGTGCCAGCAGCCCGACTAGCGGGGCCTACGAGCAGTACTTC. This encodes CASSPTSGAYEQYF.

This chain joins TRBV19 and TRBJ1-4; D ambiguous. The CDR3 loop spans 14 amino acids. Trimming stripped 8 bases from V and 8 bases from J, with 18 bases between. Germline CDR1 is LNHDA and CDR2 is SQIVND (reference sequence). CDR3 DNA: TGTGCCAGTTCACCCGGCTGGGAACGGGAAAAACTGTTTTTT. Its protein product is CASSPGWEREKLFF.

This sequence joins TRBV7-9 and TRBJ1-4, with D unresolved. Germline CDR1 SEHNR, CDR2 FQNEAQ (reference sequence). The CDR3 contains 15 residues. V was trimmed by 1 base and J by 0 bases, leaving 6 bases between them. In DNA form, the CDR3 reads TGTGCCAGCAGCTTAGTTAATCCAACTAATGAAAAACTGTTTTTT. Its protein is CASSLVNPTNEKLFF. The full variable domain, with the rest looked up from reference TRBV7-9 and TRBJ1-4, is DTGVSQNPRHKITKRGQNVTFRCDPISEHNRLYWYRQTLGQGPEFLTYFQNEAQLEKSRLLSDRFSAERPKGSFSTLEIQRTEQGDSAMYLCASSLVNPTNEKLFFGSGTQLSVL.

With respect to this clone: One junction end does not reproduce the germline sequence, and a read error may be involved. The chain links TRBV7-7 to TRBJ1-4; D is unclear. The length of the CDR3 is 14 residues. The germline gives CDR1 SSHAT, CDR2 FNYEAQ (reference sequence). The CDR3 nucleotides are TGTGCTAGCAGCTTTAGAAAAAAGGGAGAAAAACTGTTTTTT. The encoded protein is CASSFRKKGEKLFF. The full variable domain, in which reference TRBV7-7 and TRBJ1-4 provide the parts outside the CDR3, is GAGVSQSPRYKVTKRGQDVTLRCDPISSHATLYWYQQALGQGPEFLTYFNYEAQPDKSGLPSDRFSAERPEGSISTLTIQRTEQRDSAMYRCASSFRKKGEKLFFGSGTQLSVL.

This rearrangement joins TRBV7-3 to TRBJ2-3; 7 nucleotides agree with TRBD2. The V segment lost 5 bases and the J segment 1 base; nucleotides outside the gene matches: 6. The germline V gene has CDR1 SGHTA and CDR2 FQGTGA. The CDR3 is 15 amino acids. The CDR3 DNA sequence: TGTGCCAGCAGCCCCCTGGGGGGGGGCACAGATACGCAGTATTTT. Its translation is CASSPLGGGTDTQYF.

V gene TRBV4-2 combines with J gene TRBJ2-3, with a weak D call TRBD1 (6 bases). Trimming left V 5 bases short and J 8 bases short, with 11 bases between. Germline loops: CDR1 LGHNA, CDR2 YNFKEQ. The CDR3 totals 12 residues. This CDR3 is CASSGQFGTQYF. The CDR3, as DNA: TGTGCCAGCAGCGGACAGTTCGGTACGCAGTATTTT.

CDR3 DNA: TGTGCCAGCAGCTGGGGGTTGGTCCAGTTCTTC. Translation: CASSWGLVQFF. The chain couples TRBV11-2 to TRBJ2-1, with D possibly called TRBD1 or TRBD2 (5 bases each). The CDR3 runs 11 residues. Germline CDR1 and CDR2: SGHAT and FQNNGV. The V gene lost 4 bases and the J gene lost 13 bases, with 11 bases spanning the gap.

The rearrangement links TRBV19 to TRBJ1-1; TRBD1 agrees at 8 bases. This CDR3 is 14 amino acids long. Per the germline V gene, CDR1 is LNHDA and CDR2 is SQIVND (reference sequence). Trimming took 6 bases from V and 11 from J; bases not matched to a gene: 14. For the CDR3, the DNA is TGTGCCAGTAGCCCAGGACAGGGTGGGTTCCGCGCTTTCTTT. It yields the protein CASSPGQGGFRAFF.

The CDR3 DNA reads TGTGCCAGCAGCTCGGGACTAGCGGGAGGCAATGAGCAGTTCTTC. Amino acids: CASSSGLAGGNEQFF. The chain links TRBV7-3 to TRBJ2-1; the match to TRBD2 covers 15 bases. This CDR3 is 15 amino acids long. CDR1 and CDR2 from the germline V gene are SGHTA and FQGTGA. Trimming at V came to 4 bases and at J to 6 bases, leaving 1 base not matched to a gene.